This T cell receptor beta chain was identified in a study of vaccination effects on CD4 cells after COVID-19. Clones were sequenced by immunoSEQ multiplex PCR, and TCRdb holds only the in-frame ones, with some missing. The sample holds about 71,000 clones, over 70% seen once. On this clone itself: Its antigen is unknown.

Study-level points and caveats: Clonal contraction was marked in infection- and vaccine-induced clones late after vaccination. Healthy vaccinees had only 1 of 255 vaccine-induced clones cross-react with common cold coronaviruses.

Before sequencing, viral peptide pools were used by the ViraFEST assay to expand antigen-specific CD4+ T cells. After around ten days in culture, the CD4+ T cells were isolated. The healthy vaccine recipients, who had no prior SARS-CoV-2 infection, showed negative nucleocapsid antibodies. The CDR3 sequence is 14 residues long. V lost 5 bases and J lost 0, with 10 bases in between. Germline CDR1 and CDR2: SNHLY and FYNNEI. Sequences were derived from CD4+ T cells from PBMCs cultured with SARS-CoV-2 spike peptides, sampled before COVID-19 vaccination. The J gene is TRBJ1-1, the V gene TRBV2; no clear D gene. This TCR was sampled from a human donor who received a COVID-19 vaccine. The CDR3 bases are TGTGCCAGCAGTAGAAGAACCCTGAACACTGAAGCTTTCTTT. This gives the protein CASSRRTLNTEAFF.